The source of this T cell receptor beta chain is a study of cytomegalovirus exposure and HLA in healthy donors. Study context: Earlier, about 179 million T cells were analyzed, and around 100 million unique TCR beta sequences were found among them.

In germline, CDR1 is WNHNN, CDR2 SYGVQD (reference sequence). The CDR3 spans 15 residues. Trimming took 2 bases from V and 6 from J; bases not matched to a gene: 7. Primers included in the PCR were 60 Vbeta and 13 Jbeta primers. Using immunoSEQ multiplex PCR, the repertoire was profiled, and TCRdb retains in-frame clones only, with some absent. The sample yields fewer than 150,000 clones, 75% to 85% seen once. Findings and caveats of the study: Later genetic work tied a missense DCLRE1C variant to beta-chain V and J trimming. Rarity characterized most TCR sequences, yet some public TCRs appeared in many donors.

A note on this clone: Its antigen remains unidentified.

This sequence originates from a woman aged 40 to 55 in good health and CMV-seropositive. The chain is built from TRBV10-1 and TRBJ2-3, with 8 bases lining up with TRBD2. Sequencing input: PBMCs. The CDR3: CASSEMASGRDTQYF. In DNA form, the CDR3 reads TGCGCCAGCAGTGAGATGGCTAGCGGGCGGGATACGCAGTATTTT.